Included here is one TCR beta chain sequence, with context. The germline gives CDR1 SGDLS, CDR2 YYNGEE. V lost 4 bases and J 0 bases, leaving 11 bases between the germline ends. The CDR3 has 15 amino acids. The data belong to a study of shared clonotypes between healthy human individuals. Across the whole study: There were three CD4 naive, three CD4 memory, two CD8 naive and one CD8 memory plates per donor.

CD45RO-negative, CCR7-positively selected cells formed the naive CD8 fraction, excluding terminally differentiated effector memory CD45RA+ cells. TCRdb's table, derived via immunoSEQ multiplex PCR, lists solely in-frame clones and lacks some. The data contain about 2.1 million clones, about 94% of them singletons. Specimen: naive CD8+ T cells from PBMCs. This TCR came from a young man in good health. Some clones in this sample may be carry-over from other donors' samples. This chain uses TRBV9 with TRBJ1-5; D possibly corresponds to TRBD1 (6 bases). CDR3 DNA sequence: TGTGCCAGCAGCCTGGGGGGCGGTAGCAATCAGCCCCAGCATTTT. It is translated as CASSLGGGSNQPQHF.